Each of the 17 T cell receptor beta chains below was sequenced from the same sample in a study of blood T cell repertoires in COVID-19. Produced via immunoSEQ multiplex PCR; TCRdb's table is partial and in-frame only. The data contain a few hundred thousand clones, over 85% of them singletons. Input material: peripheral blood. These receptors were collected from a man between 18 and 35 years old with COVID-19, enrolled during active disease.

V and J are TRBV7-9 and TRBJ2-6; D is ambiguous. Germline CDR1 is SEHNR and CDR2 is FQNEAQ (reference sequence). Trimming took 6 bases from V and 4 from J, leaving 7 bases between them. This CDR3 is 13 amino acids long. The CDR3 spells CASSLRGANVLTF. In DNA, the CDR3 is TGTGCCAGCAGTCTCCGGGGGGCCAACGTCCTGACTTTC.

The chain couples TRBV30 to TRBJ1-4; the D is unclear. V was pared by 3 bases and J by 6 bases, with 11 bases between. The CDR3 is made up of 13 amino acids. CDR1 and CDR2 from the germline V gene are GTSNPN and SVGIG (reference sequence). In DNA, the CDR3 is TGTGCCTGGAGGGGAGGGCCCGATGAAAAACTGTTTTTT. Protein product: CAWRGGPDEKLFF.

The rearrangement links TRBV7-2 to TRBJ2-5; 15 bases map to TRBD2. The V segment lost 1 base and the J segment 2 bases; nucleotides outside the gene matches: 2. The CDR3 contains 17 residues. Germline lookup yields CDR1 SGHTA and CDR2 FQGNSA. The CDR3 spells CASSLGGTSGGQETQYF. The DNA for the CDR3 is TGTGCCAGCAGCTTAGGCGGGACTAGCGGGGGGCAAGAGACCCAGTACTTC.

This chain joins TRBV15 and TRBJ2-3; the match to TRBD2 covers 7 bases. The V and J ends lost 0 bases and 3 bases, in that order; junction bases with no gene match: 6. Germline values: CDR1 LNHNV, CDR2 YYDKDF (reference sequence). This CDR3 contains 16 residues. The chain's CDR3 is CATSRDQTGGTDTQYF. The CDR3 bases are TGTGCCACCAGCAGAGATCAAACGGGAGGAACAGATACGCAGTATTTT.

The chain has TRBV19 and TRBJ2-7, with 12 positions matching TRBD2. V was pared by 9 bases and J by 1 base, with 10 bases of the junction left unmatched. The germline V gene encodes CDR1 LNHDA and CDR2 SQIVND (reference sequence). The CDR3 contains 16 residues. The CDR3: CASTPLGTSGSYEQYF. The CDR3 nucleotides are TGTGCCAGCACACCTCTAGGGACTAGCGGGTCCTACGAGCAGTACTTC.

This CDR3 reads CASSLLEVLNNEQFF. The DNA for the CDR3 is TGTGCCAGCAGCTTATTAGAGGTTCTGAACAATGAGCAGTTCTTC. This chain uses TRBV7-9 with TRBJ2-1, with D unresolved. The germline V and J ends were trimmed by 2 bases and 5 bases, with 13 bases remaining between them. This CDR3 comprises 15 residues. Germline CDR1 is SEHNR and CDR2 is FQNEAQ (reference sequence).

J is TRBJ2-5 and V is TRBV6-1; 8 nucleotides align to TRBD1. V dropped 2 bases and J dropped 5; count of bases not matched to a gene: 10. Germline-derived CDR1 and CDR2 are MNHNS and SASEGT. The CDR3 length is 16 residues. The CDR3 region has the DNA TGTGCCAGCAGTGAAACGCCAGGGGGCGTTCGGGAGACCCAGTACTTC. Encoded protein: CASSETPGGVRETQYF.

The rearrangement links TRBV6-5 to TRBJ1-4; D is uncertain. The CDR3 covers 13 residues. Trimming removed 6 bases from V and 8 bases from J, with 13 bases in between. CDR1 is MNHEY and CDR2 is SVGAGI in the germline V gene. This CDR3 is CASRLPGPEKLFF. The CDR3 DNA reads TGTGCCAGCAGGCTCCCTGGGCCGGAAAAACTGTTTTTT.

The V and J genes are TRBV4-2 and TRBJ2-6; 7 bases line up with TRBD1. From germline, CDR1 is LGHNA and CDR2 YNFKEQ. V shed 5 bases and J 2 bases; nucleotides not matched to a gene: 6. The CDR3 runs to 16 residues. The CDR3 sequence is CASSGQVTAGANVLTF. The CDR3 DNA sequence: TGTGCCAGCAGCGGACAGGTAACGGCTGGGGCCAACGTCCTGACTTTC.

The genes are TRBV5-5 and TRBJ2-5; 9 nucleotides align to TRBD1. This CDR3 region has 13 residues. Germline CDR1 SGHKS, CDR2 YYEKEE (reference sequence). The ends lost 5 bases at V and 2 bases at J; junction bases unmatched: 1. The chain's CDR3 is CASRQGAQETQYF. CDR3 in DNA: TGTGCCAGCAGACAGGGGGCACAAGAGACCCAGTACTTC.

V gene TRBV3-1 (or the pseudogene TRBV3-2) combines with J gene TRBJ1-1; TRBD1 matches 7 bases. The CDR3 consists of 13 residues. The J segment lost 4 bases and the V segment lost 4 bases, leaving 3 bases of the junction unmatched. From germline, CDR1 is LGHDT and CDR2 YNNKEL (reference sequence). CDR3 loop: CASSLGQPTEAFF. In DNA form, the CDR3 reads TGTGCCAGCAGCCTGGGACAGCCCACTGAAGCTTTCTTT.

The chain is built from TRBV11-3 and TRBJ2-1; 12 positions match TRBD2. V shed 5 bases, J shed 8 bases, and the junction held 7 bases outside the gene matches. Per germline, CDR1 SGHNT and CDR2 YENEEA. This CDR3 region has 15 residues. CDR3 nucleotides: TGTGCCAGCAGCGGTCGACTAGCGGGAGTCCATGAGCAGTTCTTC. Its protein product is CASSGRLAGVHEQFF.

The gene calls are TRBV6-5 and TRBJ2-2; TRBD2 might be the D (6 bases). The length of the CDR3 is 15 residues. Germline assignment: CDR1 MNHEY and CDR2 SVGAGI. Between the trimmed V and J ends, which lost 2 bases and 7 bases, there was a span of 14 bases. CDR3 protein: CASSYTGLGSGELFF. The CDR3, as DNA: TGTGCCAGCAGTTACACGGGACTCGGTAGCGGGGAGCTGTTTTTT.

CDR3 in amino acids: CASSRPQGVGGYTF. CDR3 nucleotide sequence: TGTGCCAGCAGTCGTCCACAGGGTGTGGGGGGCTACACCTTC. The J gene is TRBJ1-2, the V gene TRBV7-9, with a possible D match to TRBD1 (6 bases). The CDR3 covers 14 residues. CDR1 SEHNR and CDR2 FQNEAQ come from the germline V gene (reference sequence). Trimming removed 6 bases from V and 8 bases from J, with 19 bases in between. The entire variable domain, with the rest obtained from reference TRBV7-9 and TRBJ1-2, is as follows: DTGVSQNPRHKITKRGQNVTFRCDPISEHNRLYWYRQTLGQGPEFLTYFQNEAQLEKSRLLSDRFSAERPKGSFSTLEIQRTEQGDSAMYLCASSRPQGVGGYTFGSGTRLTVV.

This clone occurred once. The genes are TRBV4-2 and TRBJ1-4, with D possibly matching TRBD1 (5 bases). CDR3 length equals 15 residues. CDR1 and CDR2 (germline): LGHNA, YNFKEQ. V was pared by 3 bases and J by 4 bases, with 12 bases between. CDR3 amino acids: CASSQARQGNEKLFF. As DNA, the CDR3 is TGTGCCAGCAGCCAGGCCCGGCAGGGTAATGAAAAACTGTTTTTT.

V and J are TRBV3-1 (or the pseudogene TRBV3-2) and TRBJ1-6; 8 positions match TRBD1. The J segment lost 7 bases and the V segment lost 1 base, leaving 3 bases of the junction unmatched. The germline V gene has CDR1 LGHDT and CDR2 YNNKEL (reference sequence). The CDR3 length is 15 residues. The CDR3 protein is CASSQVTGGNSPLHF. DNA of the CDR3: TGTGCCAGCAGCCAAGTCACAGGGGGGAATTCACCCCTCCACTTT.

The V and J genes are TRBV11-3 and TRBJ2-3, with 9 bases lining up with TRBD1. Trimming removed 4 bases from V and 6 bases from J; junction bases left unmatched: 5. CDR3 length: 14 amino acids. The germline CDR1 and CDR2 sequences are SGHNT and YENEEA. The CDR3 loop is CASSSGQGKDTQYF. In nucleotides, the CDR3 is TGTGCCAGCAGCTCCGGACAGGGGAAGGATACGCAGTATTTT.